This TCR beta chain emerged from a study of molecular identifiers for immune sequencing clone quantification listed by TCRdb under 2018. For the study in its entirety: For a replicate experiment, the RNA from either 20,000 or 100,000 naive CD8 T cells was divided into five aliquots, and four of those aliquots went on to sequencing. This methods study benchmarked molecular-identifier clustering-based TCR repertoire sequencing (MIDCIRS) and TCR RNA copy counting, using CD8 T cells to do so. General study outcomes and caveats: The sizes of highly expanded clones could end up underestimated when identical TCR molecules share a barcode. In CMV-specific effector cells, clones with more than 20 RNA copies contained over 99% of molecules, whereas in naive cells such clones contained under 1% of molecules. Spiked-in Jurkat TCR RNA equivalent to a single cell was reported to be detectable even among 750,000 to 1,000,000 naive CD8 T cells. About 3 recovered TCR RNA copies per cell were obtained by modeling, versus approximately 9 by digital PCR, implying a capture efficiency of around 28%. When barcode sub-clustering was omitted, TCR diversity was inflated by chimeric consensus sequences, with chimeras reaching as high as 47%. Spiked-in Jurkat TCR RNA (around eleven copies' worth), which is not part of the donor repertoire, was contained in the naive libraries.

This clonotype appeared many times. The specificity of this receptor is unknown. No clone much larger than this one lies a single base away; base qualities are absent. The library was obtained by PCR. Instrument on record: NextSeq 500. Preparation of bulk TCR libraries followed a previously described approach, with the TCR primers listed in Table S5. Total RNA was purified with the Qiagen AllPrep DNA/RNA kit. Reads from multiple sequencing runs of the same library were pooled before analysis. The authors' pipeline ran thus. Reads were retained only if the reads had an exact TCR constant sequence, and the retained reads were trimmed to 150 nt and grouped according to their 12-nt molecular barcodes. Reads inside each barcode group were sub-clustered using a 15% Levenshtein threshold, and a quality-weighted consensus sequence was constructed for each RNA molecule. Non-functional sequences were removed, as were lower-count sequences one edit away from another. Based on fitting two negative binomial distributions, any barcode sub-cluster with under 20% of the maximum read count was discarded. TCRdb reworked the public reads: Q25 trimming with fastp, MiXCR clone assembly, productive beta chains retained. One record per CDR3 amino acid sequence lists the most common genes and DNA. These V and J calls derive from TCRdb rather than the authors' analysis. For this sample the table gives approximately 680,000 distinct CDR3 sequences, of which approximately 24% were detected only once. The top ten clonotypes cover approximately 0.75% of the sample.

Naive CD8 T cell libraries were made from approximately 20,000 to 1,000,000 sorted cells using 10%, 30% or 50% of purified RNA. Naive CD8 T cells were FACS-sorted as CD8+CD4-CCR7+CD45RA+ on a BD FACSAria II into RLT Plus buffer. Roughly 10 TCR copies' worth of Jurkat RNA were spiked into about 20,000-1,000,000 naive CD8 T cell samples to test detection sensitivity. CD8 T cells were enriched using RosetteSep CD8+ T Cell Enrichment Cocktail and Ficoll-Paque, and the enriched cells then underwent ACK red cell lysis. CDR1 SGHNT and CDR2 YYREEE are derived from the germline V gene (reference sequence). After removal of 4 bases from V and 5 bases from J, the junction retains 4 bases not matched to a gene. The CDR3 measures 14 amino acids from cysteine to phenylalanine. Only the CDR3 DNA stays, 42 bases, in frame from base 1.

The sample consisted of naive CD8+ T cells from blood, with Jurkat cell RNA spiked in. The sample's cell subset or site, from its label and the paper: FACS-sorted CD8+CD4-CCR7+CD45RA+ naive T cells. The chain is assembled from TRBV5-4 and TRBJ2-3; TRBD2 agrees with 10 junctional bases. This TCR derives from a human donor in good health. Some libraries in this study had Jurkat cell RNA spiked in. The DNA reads TGTGCCAGCAGCCTAGCGGGGGCCGGAGATACGCAGTATTTT. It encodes CASSLAGAGDTQYF. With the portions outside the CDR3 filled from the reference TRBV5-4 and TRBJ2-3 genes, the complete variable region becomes ETGVTQSPTHLIKTRGQQVTLRCSSQSGHNTVSWYQQALGQGPQFIFQYYREEENGRGNFPPRFSGLQFPNYSSELNVNALELDDSALYLCASSLAGAGDTQYFGPGTRLTVL.